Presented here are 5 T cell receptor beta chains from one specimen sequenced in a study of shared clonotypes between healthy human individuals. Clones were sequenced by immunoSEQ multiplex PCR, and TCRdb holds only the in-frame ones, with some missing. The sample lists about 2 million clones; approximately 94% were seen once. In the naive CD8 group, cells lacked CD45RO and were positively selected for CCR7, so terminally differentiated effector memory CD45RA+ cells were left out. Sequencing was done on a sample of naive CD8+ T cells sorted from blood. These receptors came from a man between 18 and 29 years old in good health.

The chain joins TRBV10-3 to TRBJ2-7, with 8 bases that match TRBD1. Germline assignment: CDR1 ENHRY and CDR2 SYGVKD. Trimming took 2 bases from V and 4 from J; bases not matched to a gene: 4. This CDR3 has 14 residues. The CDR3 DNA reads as TGTGCCATCAGTGAGGGACAGGGACTTTACGAGCAGTACTTC. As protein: CAISEGQGLYEQYF.

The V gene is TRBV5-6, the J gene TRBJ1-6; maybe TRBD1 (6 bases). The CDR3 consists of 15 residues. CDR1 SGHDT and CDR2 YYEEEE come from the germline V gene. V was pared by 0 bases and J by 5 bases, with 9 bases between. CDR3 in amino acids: CASSLGAGDNSPLHF. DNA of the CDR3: TGTGCCAGCAGCTTGGGCGCAGGGGATAATTCACCCCTCCACTTT.

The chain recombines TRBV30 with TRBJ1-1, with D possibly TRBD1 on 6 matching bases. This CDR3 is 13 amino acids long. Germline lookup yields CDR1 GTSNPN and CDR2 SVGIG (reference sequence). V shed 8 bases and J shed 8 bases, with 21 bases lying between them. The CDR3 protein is CADGTIGGQEAFF. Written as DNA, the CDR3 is TGTGCCGACGGAACGATCGGGGGCCAGGAAGCTTTCTTT.

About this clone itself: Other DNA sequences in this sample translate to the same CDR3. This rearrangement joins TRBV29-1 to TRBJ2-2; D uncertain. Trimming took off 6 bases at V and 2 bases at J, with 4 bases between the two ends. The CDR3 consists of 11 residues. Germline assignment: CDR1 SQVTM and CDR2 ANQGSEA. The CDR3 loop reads CSVENTGELFF. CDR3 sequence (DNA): TGCAGCGTGGAAAACACCGGGGAGCTGTTTTTT.

The CDR3 bases are TGCGCCAGCAGTAGCGGGGACCTCTACGAGCAGTACTTC. Residues: CASSSGDLYEQYF. The chain links TRBV10-1 to TRBJ2-7; the match to TRBD2 covers 7 bases. This CDR3 contains 13 residues. From germline, CDR1 is WNHNN and CDR2 SYGVQD (reference sequence). V gave up 5 bases and J gave up 3 bases; unmatched junction bases: 4.